This is a list of T cell receptor beta chains from one sample in a study of CD8 T cells in ankylosing spondylitis. TCRdb re-called the 5' RACE reads with MiXCR, one entry per CDR3 protein. The top ten hold approximately 7% of the sample, which has about 240,000 distinct CDR3 sequences, approximately 9% seen once. Sequencing was performed on blood, either unsorted or a sorted T cell fraction (not recorded which). The receptors originated from a male donor with ankylosing spondylitis or in good health (not recorded which). The CDR3 runs from the conserved cysteine through the conserved F or W. The D gene is left open where the match is weak.

V	D	J	CDR3
TRBV5-1	-	TRBJ2-3	CASSLGQSTDTQYF
TRBV14	-	TRBJ2-5	CASAGQFQETQYF
TRBV7-9	-	TRBJ1-2	CASSSHGEDHYGYTF
TRBV6-2/TRBV6-3	TRBD1	TRBJ2-2	CASRPGQFLTGELFF
TRBV30	-	TRBJ2-5	CAWTYGGDETQYF
TRBV7-9	-	TRBJ2-2	CASSWGLLNTGELFF
TRBV5-1	-	TRBJ2-6	CASNDGVGANVLTF
TRBV5-1	TRBD2	TRBJ2-5	CASSPVTGAGETQYF
TRBV7-2	-	TRBJ2-7	CASSLALDRTYEQYF
TRBV15	-	TRBJ2-1	CATSTGTGTLSHEQFF
TRBV27	TRBD1	TRBJ2-3	CASSLSGRQGSTDTQYF
TRBV7-9	-	TRBJ1-1	CASSWTAGITEAFF
TRBV7-6	-	TRBJ2-2	CASSRTDGRLSGELFF
TRBV29-1	-	TRBJ1-1	CSAPRVKGTEAFF
TRBV11-1	TRBD2	TRBJ2-1	CASTSGMRNEQFF
TRBV4-1	-	TRBJ2-5	CATSQENQETQYF
TRBV7-9	-	TRBJ2-7	CATHPAGRGIYEQYF
TRBV27	-	TRBJ2-7	CASSLTPGSYEQYF
TRBV6-5	-	TRBJ2-7	CASSYSEGVEQYF
TRBV20-1	-	TRBJ1-1	CSASQGSRNTEAFF
TRBV18	TRBD1	TRBJ1-1	CASSPPGQGASTEAFF
TRBV7-2	TRBD2	TRBJ2-7	CASSLGGTSGNYEQYF
TRBV7-2	TRBD1	TRBJ1-2	CASSLAGTDKSGYTF
TRBV18	TRBD2	TRBJ2-3	CASSRTSFTDTQYF